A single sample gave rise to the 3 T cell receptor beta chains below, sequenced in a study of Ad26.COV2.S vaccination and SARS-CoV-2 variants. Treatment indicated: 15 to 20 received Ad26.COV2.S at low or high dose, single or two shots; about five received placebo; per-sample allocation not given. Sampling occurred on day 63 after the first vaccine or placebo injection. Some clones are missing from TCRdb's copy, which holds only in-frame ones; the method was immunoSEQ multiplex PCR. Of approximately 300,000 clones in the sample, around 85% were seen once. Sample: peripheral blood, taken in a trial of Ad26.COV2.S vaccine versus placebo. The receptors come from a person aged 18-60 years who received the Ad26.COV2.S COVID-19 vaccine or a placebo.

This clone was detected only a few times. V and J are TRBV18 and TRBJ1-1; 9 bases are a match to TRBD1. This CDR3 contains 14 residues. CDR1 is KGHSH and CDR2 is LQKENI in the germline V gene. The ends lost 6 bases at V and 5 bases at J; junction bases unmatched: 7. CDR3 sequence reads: CASSPPGQGTEAFF. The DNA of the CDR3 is TGTGCCAGCTCGCCTCCGGGACAGGGAACTGAAGCTTTCTTT.

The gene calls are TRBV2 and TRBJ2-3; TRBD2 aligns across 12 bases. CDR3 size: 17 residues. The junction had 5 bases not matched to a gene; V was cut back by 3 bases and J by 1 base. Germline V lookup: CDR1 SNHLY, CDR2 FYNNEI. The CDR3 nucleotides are TGTGCCAGCAGTGATCCCCTAGCGGGGGGGGGCACAGATACGCAGTATTTT. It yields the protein CASSDPLAGGGTDTQYF.

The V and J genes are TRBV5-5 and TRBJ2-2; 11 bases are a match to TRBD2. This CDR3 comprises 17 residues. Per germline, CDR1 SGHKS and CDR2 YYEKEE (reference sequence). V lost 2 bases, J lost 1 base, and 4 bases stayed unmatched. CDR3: CASSFSSGGLNTGELFF. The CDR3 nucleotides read TGTGCCAGCAGCTTCTCTAGCGGGGGGCTGAACACCGGGGAGCTGTTTTTT.